The 20 T cell receptor beta chains below come from one sample, sequenced in a study of CD8 T cells in Susac syndrome. RNA totalling about 0.45 to 1 ug underwent reverse transcription with random hexamers. TCRdb called the immunoSEQ multiplex PCR reads again in MiXCR, with one record for every CDR3 protein. The table shows about 430,000 distinct CDR3 sequences, with more than 80% occurring only once. The sample taken for sequencing was CD8+ T cells from PBMCs. All receptors derive from a human donor with multiple sclerosis.

This sequence joins TRBV6-1 and TRBJ1-1; possible D gene TRBD1, 5 bases. The CDR3 totals 18 residues. CDR1 MNHNS and CDR2 SASEGT come from the germline V gene. The germline V and J ends were trimmed by 5 bases and 0 bases, with 22 bases remaining between them. CDR3 bases: TGTGCCAGCAGTAGCTTCCTGTATGAGGGGCCTATGAACACTGAAGCTTTCTTT. Translated: CASSSFLYEGPMNTEAFF.

The rearrangement links TRBV20-1 to TRBJ2-2, with a possible D match to TRBD2 (6 bases). CDR1 is DFQATT, CDR2 SNEGSKA, per germline (reference sequence). The CDR3 covers 14 residues. V was shortened by 4 bases and J by 3 bases, with 12 bases between the two germline ends. CDR3 DNA sequence: TGCAGTGCTATCTTCGCGGGGTACACCGGGGAGCTGTTTTTT. Its translation is CSAIFAGYTGELFF.

The V call is TRBV6-5, the J call TRBJ1-3; 10 nucleotides line up with TRBD1. V shed 6 bases, J shed 2 bases, and the junction held 4 bases outside the gene matches. The germline gives CDR1 MNHEY, CDR2 SVGAGI. The CDR3 covers 15 residues. The CDR3 coding sequence is TGTGCCAGCAGAACCGGGACAGGGGCTGGAAACACCATATATTTT. Protein sequence: CASRTGTGAGNTIYF.

The count of this clonotype is one. The chain employs TRBV12-3 or TRBV12-4 and TRBJ2-2; a possible D gene is TRBD1 (7 bases). There are 15 residues in the CDR3. The ends were cut back, 5 bases at V and 4 bases at J, with 14 bases in the middle. The CDR3 reads CASSPGGLGTGELFF. CDR3 DNA sequence: TGTGCCAGCAGTCCAGGGGGGCTTGGCACCGGGGAGCTGTTTTTT.

This chain links TRBV23-1 with TRBJ2-7; D may be TRBD1 (5 bases). Being an ORF, TRBV23-1 has a function that is uncertain. This CDR3 contains 16 residues. V lost 0 bases, J lost 4 bases, and 16 bases lay in between. The CDR3 protein is CASSQSGDLNGYEQYF. DNA of the CDR3: TGCGCCAGCAGTCAATCAGGGGATCTTAACGGGTACGAGCAGTACTTC.

This clonotype was seen just once. The chain is built from TRBV27 and TRBJ1-2; maybe TRBD1 (5 bases). The V end lost 4 bases, the J end lost 7 bases, and 13 bases lay between the germline ends. Germline CDR1 and CDR2: MNHEY and SMNVEV (reference sequence). The CDR3 has 13 residues. CDR3 residues: CASSWTEGLGYTF. As DNA, the CDR3 is TGTGCCAGCAGTTGGACGGAGGGGCTTGGCTACACCTTC.

The J gene is TRBJ1-2, the V gene TRBV19; TRBD1 is a possible D gene (5 bases). The germline V and J ends were trimmed by 7 bases and 4 bases, with 10 bases remaining between them. Looked up from germline, CDR1 is LNHDA and CDR2 is SQIVND (reference sequence). CDR3 length: 12 residues. The CDR3 DNA is TGTGCCAGTACGCGGGACGTCTATGGCTACACCTTC. Translated, it gives CASTRDVYGYTF. The whole variable domain, filled in from reference TRBV19 and TRBJ1-2, reads DGGITQSPKYLFRKEGQNVTLSCEQNLNHDAMYWYRQDPGQGLRLIYYSQIVNDFQKGDIAEGYSVSREKKESFPLTVTSAQKNPTAFYLCASTRDVYGYTFGSGTRLTVV.

V is TRBV29-1 and J is TRBJ2-1; D gene ambiguous. Germline V gene sequence: CDR1 SQVTM, CDR2 ANQGSEA. The CDR3 length is 14 residues. Trimming took off 6 bases at V and 0 bases at J, with 12 bases between the two ends. The chain's CDR3 is CSVLSASSYNEQFF. The CDR3 DNA reads TGCAGCGTCCTCAGCGCGAGCTCCTACAATGAGCAGTTCTTC.

The chain has TRBV10-3 and TRBJ2-5; D call uncertain. V lost 2 bases and J 1 base, leaving 5 bases between the germline ends. The CDR3 length is 13 residues. Germline V gives CDR1 ENHRY, CDR2 SYGVKD. CDR3 DNA: TGTGCCATCAGTGAGCGATCCCAAGAGACCCAGTACTTC. It specifies CAISERSQETQYF.

This chain connects TRBV11-2 to TRBJ2-3; a weak D match, TRBD2 (6 bases). The CDR3 sequence is 14 residues long. Germline CDR1 is SGHAT and CDR2 is FQNNGV. Trimming took off 11 bases at V and 0 bases at J, with 15 bases between the two ends. The chain's CDR3 is CASWTEGSTDTQYF. The CDR3 DNA follows: TGTGCCTCTTGGACGGAGGGAAGCACAGATACGCAGTATTTT.

DNA for the CDR3: TGCGCCAGCAGCCAAGGGGCTATTGGAAGATACGAGCAGTACTTC. Encoded protein: CASSQGAIGRYEQYF. V gene TRBV4-1 combines with J gene TRBJ2-7; the D is unclear. Per germline, CDR1 MGHRA and CDR2 YSYEKL. This CDR3 is built from 15 residues. V was trimmed by 1 base and J by 4 bases, leaving 14 bases between them.

The chain employs TRBV5-1 and TRBJ1-1; D not certain. V lost 5 bases and J 0 bases, leaving 11 bases between the germline ends. The CDR3 loop spans 14 amino acids. Germline lookup yields CDR1 SGHRS and CDR2 YFSETQ. The CDR3 here is CASSYSYVNTEAFF. CDR3 nucleotide sequence: TGCGCCAGCAGTTACAGCTACGTGAACACTGAAGCTTTCTTT.

The J gene is TRBJ1-2, the V gene TRBV2; D not certain. With 7 bases removed from V and 3 bases from J, the gap between germline ends came to 12 bases. CDR1 and CDR2 from the germline V gene are SNHLY and FYNNEI. This CDR3 has 13 amino acids. This chain's CDR3 is CASTRTGYYGYTF. The CDR3 nucleotides are TGTGCCAGCACCCGGACGGGATACTATGGCTACACCTTC.

V is TRBV5-1 and J is TRBJ2-5, with D possibly being TRBD1 or TRBD2 (5 bases each). This CDR3 has 15 amino acids. The V end lost 5 bases, the J end lost 4 bases, and 18 bases lay between the germline ends. The V gene's germline CDR1 is SGHRS and CDR2 YFSETQ. This CDR3 reads CASRGRGTLGETQYF. CDR3 sequence (DNA): TGCGCCAGCAGGGGGAGAGGGACCCTTGGAGAGACCCAGTACTTC.

This clonotype was seen a single time. The gene calls are TRBV6-1 and TRBJ2-2; the D gene could be TRBD1 or TRBD2 (5 bases each). Germline values: CDR1 MNHNS, CDR2 SASEGT. The CDR3 loop spans 18 amino acids. Trimming cost V 2 bases and J 6 bases, with 22 bases left between them. The CDR3: CASSEPRGLSVDSGELFF. CDR3 sequence (DNA): TGTGCCAGCAGTGAACCCCGGGGCCTCTCCGTTGATTCCGGGGAGCTGTTTTTT.

The V and J genes are TRBV29-1 and TRBJ2-7, with 8 bases fitting TRBD2. Germline V gene sequence: CDR1 SQVTM, CDR2 ANQGSEA. After removal of 6 bases from V and 3 bases from J, the junction contained 4 bases not matched to a gene. CDR3 length: 12 residues. The CDR3 nucleotides are TGCAGCGTGGCGGGACTAGGCTACGAGCAGTACTTC. Translated: CSVAGLGYEQYF.

The V and J genes are TRBV30 and TRBJ1-1; no reliable D call. Trimming left V 2 bases short and J 11 bases short, with 15 bases between. Germline V gene sequence: CDR1 GTSNPN, CDR2 SVGIG (reference sequence). This CDR3 is built from 12 residues. CDR3 amino acids: CAWSKAPPWAFF. In DNA, the CDR3 is TGTGCCTGGAGTAAAGCCCCCCCTTGGGCTTTCTTT.

The table lists this clonotype with a count of one. The chain combines TRBV19 with TRBJ2-1; 10 bases are a match to TRBD2. The length of the CDR3 is 15 residues. Germline assignment: CDR1 LNHDA and CDR2 SQIVND (reference sequence). The V gene end was trimmed by 5 bases and the J gene end by 3 bases; junction bases not matched to a gene: 4. DNA for the CDR3: TGTGCCAGTAGTGCCACTAGCGGGATCTACAATGAGCAGTTCTTC. This sequence encodes CASSATSGIYNEQFF. The full variable domain, with the rest looked up from reference TRBV19 and TRBJ2-1, is DGGITQSPKYLFRKEGQNVTLSCEQNLNHDAMYWYRQDPGQGLRLIYYSQIVNDFQKGDIAEGYSVSREKKESFPLTVTSAQKNPTAFYLCASSATSGIYNEQFFGPGTRLTVL.

This clonotype was detected once. V gene TRBV29-1 combines with J gene TRBJ1-2; no reliable D call. CDR3 size: 12 residues. Germline-derived CDR1 and CDR2 are SQVTM and ANQGSEA. Between the trimmed V and J ends, which lost 5 bases and 4 bases, there was a span of 11 bases. The CDR3 here is CSVPEVFYGYTF. CDR3 DNA: TGCAGCGTTCCGGAAGTTTTCTATGGCTACACCTTC.

V gene TRBV28 combines with J gene TRBJ2-1; D is tentatively TRBD1 or TRBD2 (6 bases each). Trimming cost V 6 bases and J 3 bases, with 15 bases left between them. There are 15 residues in the CDR3. Germline values: CDR1 MDHEN, CDR2 SYDVKM. The CDR3 sequence: CASRPEGGLYNEQFF. As DNA, the CDR3 is TGTGCCAGCAGGCCGGAGGGGGGCCTCTACAATGAGCAGTTCTTC.